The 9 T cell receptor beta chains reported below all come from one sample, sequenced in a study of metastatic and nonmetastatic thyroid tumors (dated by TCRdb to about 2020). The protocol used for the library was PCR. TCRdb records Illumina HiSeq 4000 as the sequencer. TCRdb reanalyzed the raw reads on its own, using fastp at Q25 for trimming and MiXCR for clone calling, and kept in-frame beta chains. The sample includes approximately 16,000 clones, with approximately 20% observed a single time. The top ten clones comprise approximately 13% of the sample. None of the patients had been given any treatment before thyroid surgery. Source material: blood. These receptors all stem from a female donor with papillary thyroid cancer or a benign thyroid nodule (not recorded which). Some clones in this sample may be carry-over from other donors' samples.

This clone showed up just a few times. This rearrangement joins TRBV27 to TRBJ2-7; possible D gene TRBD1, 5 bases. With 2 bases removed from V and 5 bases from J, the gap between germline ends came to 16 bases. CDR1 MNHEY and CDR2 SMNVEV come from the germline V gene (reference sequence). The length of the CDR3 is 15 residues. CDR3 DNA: TGTGCCAGCAGTTTACGTTGGCAGGGATTCCACGAGCAGTACTTC. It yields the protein CASSLRWQGFHEQYF.

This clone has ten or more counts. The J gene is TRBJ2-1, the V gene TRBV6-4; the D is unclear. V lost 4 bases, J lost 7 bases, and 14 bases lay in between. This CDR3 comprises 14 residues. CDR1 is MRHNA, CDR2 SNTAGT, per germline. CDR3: CASSAFFGSNEQFF. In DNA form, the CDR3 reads TGTGCCAGCAGTGCGTTTTTTGGAAGTAATGAGCAGTTCTTC.

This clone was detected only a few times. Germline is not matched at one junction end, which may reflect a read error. In DNA, the CDR3 is TGTGCCAGCAGTTTTCTGGAGCGCGCCGGTGAGCTGTTTTTT. This codes for CASSFLERAGELFF. The J gene is TRBJ2-2, the V gene TRBV6-2 or TRBV6-3, with no clear D. Looked up from germline, CDR1 is MNHEY and CDR2 is SVGEGT. The CDR3 runs to 14 residues.

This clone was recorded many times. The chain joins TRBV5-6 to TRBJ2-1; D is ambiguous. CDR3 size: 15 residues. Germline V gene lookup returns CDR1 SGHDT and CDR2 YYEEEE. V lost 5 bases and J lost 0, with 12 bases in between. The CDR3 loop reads CASSETTLSYNEQFF. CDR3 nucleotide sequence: TGTGCCAGCAGTGAGACGACGCTCTCCTACAATGAGCAGTTCTTC. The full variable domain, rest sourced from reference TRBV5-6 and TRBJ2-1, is DAGVTQSPTHLIKTRGQQVTLRCSPKSGHDTVSWYQQALGQGPQFIFQYYEEEERQRGNFPDRFSGHQFPNYSSELNVNALLLGDSALYLCASSETTLSYNEQFFGPGTRLTVL.

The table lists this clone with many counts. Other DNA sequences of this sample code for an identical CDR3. Written as DNA, the CDR3 is TGTGCCAGCAGCTTCGCCGACAGTTACACTGAAGCTTTCTTT. This translates into CASSFADSYTEAFF. The chain uses TRBV5-6 and TRBJ1-1; D perhaps matches TRBD1 (5 bases). CDR3 length equals 14 residues. Germline CDR1 is SGHDT and CDR2 is YYEEEE. The V and J ends lost 2 bases and 3 bases respectively, with 11 bases between them.

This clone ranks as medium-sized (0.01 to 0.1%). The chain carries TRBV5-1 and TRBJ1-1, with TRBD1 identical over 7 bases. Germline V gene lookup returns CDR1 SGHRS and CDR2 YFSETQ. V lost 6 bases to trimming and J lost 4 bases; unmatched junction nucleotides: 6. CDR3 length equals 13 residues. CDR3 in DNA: TGCGCCAGCACCCACACAGGGGCCACTGAAGCTTTCTTT. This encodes CASTHTGATEAFF.

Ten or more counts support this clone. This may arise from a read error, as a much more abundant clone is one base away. The CDR3 DNA follows: TGTGCCAGCAGCTTAGCGACTAGCGGGAGAGCAGACACCGGGGAGCTGTTTTTT. Translation gives CASSLATSGRADTGELFF. The chain has TRBV7-2 and TRBJ2-2; TRBD2 matches 12 bases. The V segment lost 0 bases and the J segment 3 bases; nucleotides outside the gene matches: 5. CDR1 is SGHTA, CDR2 FQGNSA, per germline. This CDR3 is 18 amino acids long.

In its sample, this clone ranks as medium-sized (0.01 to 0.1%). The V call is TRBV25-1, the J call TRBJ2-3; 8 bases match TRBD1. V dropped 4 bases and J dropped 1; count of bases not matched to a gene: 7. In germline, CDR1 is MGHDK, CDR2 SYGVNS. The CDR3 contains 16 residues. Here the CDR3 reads CASSAHRGTGTDTQYF. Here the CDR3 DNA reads TGTGCCAGCAGTGCTCACAGGGGGACGGGCACAGATACGCAGTATTTT.

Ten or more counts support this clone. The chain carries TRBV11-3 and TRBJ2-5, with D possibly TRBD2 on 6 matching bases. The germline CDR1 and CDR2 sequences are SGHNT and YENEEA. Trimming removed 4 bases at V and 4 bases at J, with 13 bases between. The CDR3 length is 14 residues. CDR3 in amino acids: CASSSAGRRETQYF. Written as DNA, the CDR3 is TGTGCCAGCAGCTCCGCGGGGAGGCGAGAGACCCAGTACTTC.